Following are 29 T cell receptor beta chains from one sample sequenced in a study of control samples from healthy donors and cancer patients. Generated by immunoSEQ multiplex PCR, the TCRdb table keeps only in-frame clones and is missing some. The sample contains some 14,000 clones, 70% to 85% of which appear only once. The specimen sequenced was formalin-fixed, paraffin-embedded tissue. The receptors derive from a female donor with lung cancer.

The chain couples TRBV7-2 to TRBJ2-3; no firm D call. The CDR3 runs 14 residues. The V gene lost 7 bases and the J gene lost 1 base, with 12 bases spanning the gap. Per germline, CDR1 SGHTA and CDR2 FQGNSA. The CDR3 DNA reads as TGTGCCAGCACCTTTGGATCCGGCACAGATACGCAGTATTTT. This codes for CASTFGSGTDTQYF.

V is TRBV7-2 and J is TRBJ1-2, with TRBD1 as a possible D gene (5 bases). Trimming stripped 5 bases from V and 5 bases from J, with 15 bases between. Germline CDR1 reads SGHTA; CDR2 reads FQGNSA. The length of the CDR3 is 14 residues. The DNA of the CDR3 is TGTGCCAGCAGCCCCGAGGGGACCGTGTATGGCTACACCTTC. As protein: CASSPEGTVYGYTF.

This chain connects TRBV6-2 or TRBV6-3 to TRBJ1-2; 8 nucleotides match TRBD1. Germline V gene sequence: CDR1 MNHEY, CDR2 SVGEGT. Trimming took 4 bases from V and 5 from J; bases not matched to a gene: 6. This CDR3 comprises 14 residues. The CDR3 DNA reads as TGTGCCAGCAGTTCGGACAGGGCCGGATATGGCTACACCTTC. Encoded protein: CASSSDRAGYGYTF.

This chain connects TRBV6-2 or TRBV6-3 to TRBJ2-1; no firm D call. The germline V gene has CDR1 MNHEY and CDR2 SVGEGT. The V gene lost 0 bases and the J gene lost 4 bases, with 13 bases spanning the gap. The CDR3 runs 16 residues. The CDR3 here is CASSYSMVAEYNEQFF. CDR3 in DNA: TGTGCCAGCAGTTACTCGATGGTCGCCGAATACAATGAGCAGTTCTTC.

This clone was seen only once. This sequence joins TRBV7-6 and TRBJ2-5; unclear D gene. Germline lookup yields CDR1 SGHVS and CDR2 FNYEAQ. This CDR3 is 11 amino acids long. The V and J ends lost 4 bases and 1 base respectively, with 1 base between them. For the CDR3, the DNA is TGTGCCAGCAGCTCCCAAGAGACCCAGTACTTC. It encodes CASSSQETQYF. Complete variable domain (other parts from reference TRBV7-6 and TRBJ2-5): GAGVSQSPRYKVTKRGQDVALRCDPISGHVSLYWYRQALGQGPEFLTYFNYEAQQDKSGLPNDRFSAERPEGSISTLTIQRTEQRDSAMYRCASSSQETQYFGPGTRLLVL.

The CDR3 DNA reads TGTGCCAGCAGCCCGTGGGGCGCAGAATCTCCCTCTGGGGCCAACGTCCTGACTTTC. Translating gives CASSPWGAESPSGANVLTF. V usage is TRBV7-9 and J usage is TRBJ2-6; maybe TRBD1 (5 bases). V shed 5 bases and J shed 0 bases, with 20 bases lying between them. The CDR3 runs 19 residues. In germline, CDR1 is SEHNR, CDR2 FQNEAQ (reference sequence). The full variable domain, in which reference TRBV7-9 and TRBJ2-6 provide the parts outside the CDR3, is DTGVSQNPRHKITKRGQNVTFRCDPISEHNRLYWYRQTLGQGPEFLTYFQNEAQLEKSRLLSDRFSAERPKGSFSTLEIQRTEQGDSAMYLCASSPWGAESPSGANVLTFGAGSRLTVL.

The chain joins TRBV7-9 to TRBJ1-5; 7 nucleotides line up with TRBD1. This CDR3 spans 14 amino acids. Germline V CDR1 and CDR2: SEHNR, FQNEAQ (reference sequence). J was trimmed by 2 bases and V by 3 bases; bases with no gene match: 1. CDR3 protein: CASSFGQGNQPQHF. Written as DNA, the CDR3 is TGTGCCAGCAGCTTCGGACAGGGCAATCAGCCCCAGCATTTT.

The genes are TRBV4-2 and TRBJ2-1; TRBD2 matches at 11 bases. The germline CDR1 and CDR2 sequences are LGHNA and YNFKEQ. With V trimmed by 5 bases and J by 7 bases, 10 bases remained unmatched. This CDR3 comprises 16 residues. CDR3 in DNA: TGTGCCAGCAGCAGTTACACTAGCGGGAGATTAAATGAGCAGTTCTTC. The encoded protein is CASSSYTSGRLNEQFF.

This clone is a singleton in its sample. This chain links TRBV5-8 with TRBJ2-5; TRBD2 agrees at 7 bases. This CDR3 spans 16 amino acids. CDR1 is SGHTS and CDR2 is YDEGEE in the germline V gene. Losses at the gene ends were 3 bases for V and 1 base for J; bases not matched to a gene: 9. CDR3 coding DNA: TGTGCCAGCAGCTCGGGATTGGGGGGGACCCAAGAGACCCAGTACTTC. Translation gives CASSSGLGGTQETQYF.

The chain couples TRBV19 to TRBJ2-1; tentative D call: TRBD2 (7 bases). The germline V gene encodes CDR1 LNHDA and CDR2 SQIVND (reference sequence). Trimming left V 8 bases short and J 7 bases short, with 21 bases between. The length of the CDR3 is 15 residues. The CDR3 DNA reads TGTGCCAGTGGCCCCTTTAGGGGGGGCGGGAATGAGCAGTTCTTC. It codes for CASGPFRGGGNEQFF.

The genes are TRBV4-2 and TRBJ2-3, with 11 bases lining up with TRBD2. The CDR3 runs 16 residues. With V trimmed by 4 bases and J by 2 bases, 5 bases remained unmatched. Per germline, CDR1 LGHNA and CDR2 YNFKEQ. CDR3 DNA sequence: TGTGCCAGCAGCCGTGGACTAGCGGGTGCCACAGATACGCAGTATTTT. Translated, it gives CASSRGLAGATDTQYF.

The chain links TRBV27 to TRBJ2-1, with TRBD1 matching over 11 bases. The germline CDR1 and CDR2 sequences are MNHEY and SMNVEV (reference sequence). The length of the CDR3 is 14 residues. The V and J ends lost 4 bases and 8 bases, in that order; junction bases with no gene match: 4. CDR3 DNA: TGTGCCAGCAGTTCGGGACAGGGGGTCTATGAGCAGTTCTTC. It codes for CASSSGQGVYEQFF.

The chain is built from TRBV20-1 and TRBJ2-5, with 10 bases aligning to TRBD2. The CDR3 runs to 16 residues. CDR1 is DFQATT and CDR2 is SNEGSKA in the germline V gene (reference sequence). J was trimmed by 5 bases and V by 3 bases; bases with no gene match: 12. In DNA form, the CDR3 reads TGCAGTGCTAGTTGGGAGGCTAGCGGGAGTGGGGAGACCCAGTACTTC. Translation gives CSASWEASGSGETQYF.

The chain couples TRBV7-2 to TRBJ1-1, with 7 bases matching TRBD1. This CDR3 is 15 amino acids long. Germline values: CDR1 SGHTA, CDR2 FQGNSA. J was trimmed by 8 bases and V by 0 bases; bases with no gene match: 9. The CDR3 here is CASSLAGKGGKEAFF. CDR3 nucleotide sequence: TGTGCCAGCAGCTTAGCAGGGAAAGGGGGCAAAGAAGCTTTCTTT.

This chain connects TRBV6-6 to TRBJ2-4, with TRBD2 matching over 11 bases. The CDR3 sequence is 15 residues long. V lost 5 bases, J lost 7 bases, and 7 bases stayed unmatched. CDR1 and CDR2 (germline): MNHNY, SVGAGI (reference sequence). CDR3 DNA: TGTGCCAGCAGTCTGGATAGCGGGAGGGCCAACATTCAGTACTTC. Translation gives CASSLDSGRANIQYF.

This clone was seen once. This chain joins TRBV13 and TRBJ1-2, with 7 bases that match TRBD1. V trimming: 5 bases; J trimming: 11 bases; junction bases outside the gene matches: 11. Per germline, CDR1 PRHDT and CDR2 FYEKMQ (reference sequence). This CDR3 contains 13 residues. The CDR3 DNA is TGTGCCAGCAGCATTGGACAGGCTAGGGGGTACACCTTC. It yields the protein CASSIGQARGYTF.

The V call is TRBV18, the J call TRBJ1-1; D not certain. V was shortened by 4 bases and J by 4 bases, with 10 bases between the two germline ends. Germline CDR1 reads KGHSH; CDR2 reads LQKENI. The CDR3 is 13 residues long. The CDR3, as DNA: TGTGCCAGCTCACAAGGGAGGGCCACTGAAGCTTTCTTT. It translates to CASSQGRATEAFF.

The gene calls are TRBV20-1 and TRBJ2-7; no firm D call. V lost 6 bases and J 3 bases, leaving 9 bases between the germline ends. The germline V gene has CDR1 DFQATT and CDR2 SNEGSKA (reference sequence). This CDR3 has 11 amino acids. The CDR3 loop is CSAVDVYEQYF. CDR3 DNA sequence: TGCAGTGCCGTAGATGTCTACGAGCAGTACTTC.

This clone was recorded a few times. As DNA, the CDR3 is TGTGCCTGGAGTGTACGGGACAAGAATTCACCCCTCCACTTT. Protein sequence: CAWSVRDKNSPLHF. The chain joins TRBV30 to TRBJ1-6; D is perhaps TRBD1 (6 bases). This CDR3 contains 14 residues. Trimming pared 0 bases from V and 7 bases from J, leaving 10 bases between. The germline V gene encodes CDR1 GTSNPN and CDR2 SVGIG (reference sequence).

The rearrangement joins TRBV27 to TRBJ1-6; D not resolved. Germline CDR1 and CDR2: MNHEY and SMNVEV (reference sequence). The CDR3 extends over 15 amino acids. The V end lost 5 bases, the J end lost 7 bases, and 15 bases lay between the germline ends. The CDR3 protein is CASSLDTLENSPLHF. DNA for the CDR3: TGTGCCAGCAGTCTCGACACGCTGGAGAATTCACCCCTCCACTTT.

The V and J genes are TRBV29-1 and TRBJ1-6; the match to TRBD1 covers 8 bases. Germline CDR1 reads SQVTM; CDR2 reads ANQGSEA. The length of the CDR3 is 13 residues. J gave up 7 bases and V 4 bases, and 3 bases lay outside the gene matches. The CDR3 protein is CSVAQGANSPLHF. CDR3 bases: TGCAGCGTTGCTCAGGGGGCCAATTCACCCCTCCACTTT.

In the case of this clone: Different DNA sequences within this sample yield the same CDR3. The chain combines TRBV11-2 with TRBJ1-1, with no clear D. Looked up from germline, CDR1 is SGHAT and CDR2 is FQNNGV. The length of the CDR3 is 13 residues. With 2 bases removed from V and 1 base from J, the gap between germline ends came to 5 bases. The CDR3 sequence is CASSLTGNTEAFF. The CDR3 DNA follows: TGTGCCAGCAGCTTAACCGGGAACACTGAAGCTTTCTTT. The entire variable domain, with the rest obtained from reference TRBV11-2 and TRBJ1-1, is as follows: EAGVAQSPRYKIIEKRQSVAFWCNPISGHATLYWYQQILGQGPKLLIQFQNNGVVDDSQLPKDRFSAERLKGVDSTLKIQPAKLEDSAVYLCASSLTGNTEAFFGQGTRLTVV.

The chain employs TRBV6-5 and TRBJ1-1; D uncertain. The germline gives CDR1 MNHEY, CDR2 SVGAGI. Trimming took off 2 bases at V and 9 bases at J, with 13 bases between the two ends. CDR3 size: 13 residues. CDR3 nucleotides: TGTGCCAGCAGTTACGCCGGGATATTGAAAGCTTTCTTT. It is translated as CASSYAGILKAFF.

In DNA form, the CDR3 reads TGTGCCAGCAGCAGCTTCCGTCCCATTTGCAAAGAAAACATTCAGTACTTC. Translating it yields CASSSFRPICKENIQYF. V and J are TRBV3-1 (or the pseudogene TRBV3-2) and TRBJ2-4; D is unclear. The CDR3 has 17 residues. The V and J ends lost 5 bases and 5 bases respectively, with 22 bases between them. Germline V gene data show CDR1 as LGHDT and CDR2 as YNNKEL (reference sequence).

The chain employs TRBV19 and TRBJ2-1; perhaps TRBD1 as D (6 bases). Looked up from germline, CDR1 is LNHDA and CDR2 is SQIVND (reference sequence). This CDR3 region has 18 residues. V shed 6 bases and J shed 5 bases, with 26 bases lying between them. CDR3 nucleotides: TGTGCCAGTAGCACGAGCTCCGGACAGCCTGGAGGTAACAATGAGCAGTTCTTC. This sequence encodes CASSTSSGQPGGNNEQFF.

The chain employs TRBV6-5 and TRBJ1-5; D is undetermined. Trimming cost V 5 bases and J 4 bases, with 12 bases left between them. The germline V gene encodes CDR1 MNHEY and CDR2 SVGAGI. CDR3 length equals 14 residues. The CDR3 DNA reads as TGTGCCAGCAGTCCCGGGTTGGGAAATCAGCCCCAGCATTTT. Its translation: CASSPGLGNQPQHF.

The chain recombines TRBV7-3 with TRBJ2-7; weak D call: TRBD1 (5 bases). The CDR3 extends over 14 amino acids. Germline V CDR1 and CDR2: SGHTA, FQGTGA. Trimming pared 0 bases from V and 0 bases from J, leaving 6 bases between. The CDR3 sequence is CASSLTDSSYEQYF. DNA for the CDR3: TGTGCCAGCAGCTTAACAGACAGCTCCTACGAGCAGTACTTC.

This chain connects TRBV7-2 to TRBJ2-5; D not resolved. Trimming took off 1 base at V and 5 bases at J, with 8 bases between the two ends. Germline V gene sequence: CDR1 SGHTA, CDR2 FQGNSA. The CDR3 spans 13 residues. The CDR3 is CASSLGIRETQYF. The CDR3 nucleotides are TGTGCCAGCAGCTTAGGGATTAGGGAGACCCAGTACTTC.

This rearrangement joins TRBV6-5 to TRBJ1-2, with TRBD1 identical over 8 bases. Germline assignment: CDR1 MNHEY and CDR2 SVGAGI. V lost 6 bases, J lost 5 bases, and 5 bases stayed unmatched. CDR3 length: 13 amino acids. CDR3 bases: TGTGCCAGCAGGGGGGACAGGCGATATGGCTACACCTTC. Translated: CASRGDRRYGYTF.